Below, 13 T cell receptor beta chains from the same sample are listed, as sequenced in a study of CD8 T cells in Susac syndrome. RNA in amounts of about 0.45 to 1 ug was reverse transcribed with random hexamers. TCRdb independently ran MiXCR on the immunoSEQ multiplex PCR reads; one entry per CDR3 protein. The sample includes around 200,000 distinct CDR3 sequences, around 95% of them seen just once. The sample was CD4+ T cells from PBMCs. The receptors were sampled from a human donor in good health.

The chain joins TRBV9 to TRBJ2-5; D might be TRBD2 (5 bases). Germline assignment: CDR1 SGDLS and CDR2 YYNGEE. The V and J ends lost 5 bases and 5 bases respectively, with 16 bases between them. This CDR3 contains 14 residues. CDR3 DNA sequence: TGTGCCAGCAGAAGGACGGTAGCGACTGAGACCCAGTACTTC. Its protein is CASRRTVATETQYF.

The chain links TRBV20-1 to TRBJ2-3; D remains unclear. The CDR3 extends over 14 amino acids. Trimming removed 2 bases at V and 1 base at J, with 10 bases between. The germline V gene has CDR1 DFQATT and CDR2 SNEGSKA (reference sequence). As DNA, the CDR3 is TGCAGTGCTAGAACCGGGCTAGGCACAGATACGCAGTATTTT. This gives the protein CSARTGLGTDTQYF.

The rearrangement joins TRBV28 to TRBJ2-6; 8 bases fit TRBD1. From germline, CDR1 is MDHEN and CDR2 SYDVKM. V was pared by 5 bases and J by 2 bases, with 8 bases of the junction left unmatched. This CDR3 is 17 amino acids long. CDR3 DNA sequence: TGTGCCAGCAGTCTCGGGACAGGCGTCGCTGGGGCCAACGTCCTGACTTTC. Its protein product is CASSLGTGVAGANVLTF.

The CDR3 sequence: CAWSLRREYNEQFF. In DNA form, the CDR3 reads TGTGCCTGGAGTCTTCGGCGGGAATACAATGAGCAGTTCTTC. This chain uses TRBV30 with TRBJ2-1; the D gene is possibly TRBD2 (6 bases). Germline CDR1 GTSNPN, CDR2 SVGIG (reference sequence). V was clipped by 2 bases and J by 4 bases, with 12 bases between them. The CDR3 runs to 14 residues. The variable domain in full, with the rest retrieved from reference TRBV30 and TRBJ2-1, is SQTIHQWPATLVQPVGSPLSLECTVEGTSNPNLYWYRQAAGRGLQLLFYSVGIGQISSEVPQNLSASRPQDRQFILSSKKLLLSDSGFYLCAWSLRREYNEQFFGPGTRLTVL.

The CDR3 DNA reads as TGTGCCACCAGCCCCGGGGGGCAGGGCTTAAACATTCAGTACTTC. Its protein is CATSPGGQGLNIQYF. The J gene is TRBJ2-4, the V gene TRBV15, with D perhaps TRBD2 (7 bases). The germline gives CDR1 LNHNV, CDR2 YYDKDF (reference sequence). The V gene lost 5 bases and the J gene lost 6 bases, with 17 bases spanning the gap. The CDR3 is 15 amino acids.

The chain employs TRBV29-1 and TRBJ2-1; tentative D call: TRBD2 (5 bases). Trimming removed 3 bases from V and 5 bases from J, with 14 bases in between. CDR1 is SQVTM and CDR2 is ANQGSEA in the germline V gene. The CDR3 covers 14 residues. Written as DNA, the CDR3 is TGCAGCGTTGATAGAGGGTCACCCAACAATGAGCAGTTCTTC. Translation: CSVDRGSPNNEQFF.

This chain connects TRBV29-1 to TRBJ2-3; 7 nucleotides match TRBD1. The CDR3 totals 19 residues. Germline CDR1 and CDR2: SQVTM and ANQGSEA. V shed 4 bases, J shed 0 bases, and the junction held 19 bases outside the gene matches. CDR3 in DNA: TGCAGCGTTGGGTCGGGACAGTCGAGAACTTACTCTAGCACAGATACGCAGTATTTT. Its translation: CSVGSGQSRTYSSTDTQYF.

The chain links TRBV12-3 or TRBV12-4 to TRBJ2-7; the match to TRBD2 covers 12 bases. The CDR3 extends over 14 amino acids. V lost 6 bases, J lost 3 bases, and 3 bases stayed unmatched. The CDR3 bases are TGTGCCAGCAGCCCGACTAGCGGGGGCTACGAGCAGTACGTC. This codes for CASSPTSGGYEQYV.

The chain links TRBV27 to TRBJ1-2; 8 bases are shared with TRBD1. Germline V gene lookup returns CDR1 MNHEY and CDR2 SMNVEV (reference sequence). V lost 5 bases to trimming and J lost 7 bases; unmatched junction nucleotides: 6. CDR3 size: 13 residues. The CDR3 DNA is TGTGCCAGCAGTGGCCAGACAGGGGCTGGCTACACCTTC. Translating gives CASSGQTGAGYTF.

V gene TRBV7-2 combines with J gene TRBJ1-5; D not resolved. CDR3 length equals 13 residues. Germline assignment: CDR1 SGHTA and CDR2 FQGNSA. Trimming took off 5 bases at V and 6 bases at J, with 11 bases between the two ends. The CDR3 protein is CASSPSRGQPQHF. The CDR3 DNA sequence: TGTGCCAGCAGCCCATCGCGGGGTCAGCCCCAGCATTTT.

The chain is built from TRBV12-3 or TRBV12-4 and TRBJ1-3; D uncertain. The V and J ends lost 6 bases and 4 bases respectively, with 10 bases between them. This CDR3 region has 13 residues. CDR3 residues: CASSRSAGNTIYF. In DNA, the CDR3 is TGTGCCAGCAGCCGAAGCGCCGGAAACACCATATATTTT.

The chain couples TRBV5-1 to TRBJ2-1, with 9 bases identical to TRBD1. The CDR3 contains 15 residues. Germline loops: CDR1 SGHRS, CDR2 YFSETQ. Trimming cost V 4 bases and J 8 bases; bases outside gene matches: 10. The DNA of the CDR3 is TGCGCCAGCAGCCCTCGAGGACAGGGGATCTATGAGCAGTTCTTC. It specifies CASSPRGQGIYEQFF.

This rearrangement joins TRBV29-1 to TRBJ1-2; 8 bases fit TRBD1. Germline V lookup: CDR1 SQVTM, CDR2 ANQGSEA. The CDR3 is 13 amino acids. Trimming took 7 bases from V and 4 from J; bases not matched to a gene: 8. CDR3 in amino acids: CSAVTGVSYGYTF. The CDR3 DNA reads TGCAGCGCAGTGACAGGGGTCAGCTATGGCTACACCTTC.